This TCR beta chain is drawn from a study of human T cells and chemical hapten exposure. The time point: patch test 2, 6 weeks after DPC sensitization. As to treatment: therapeutic diphenylcyclopropenone sensitization with weekly scalp DPC. As regards this clonotype: Its target is unknown.

General study points: Relative to controls, expanded TCRs formed significantly more large CDR3 similarity clusters. DPC sensitization did not alter TCRs above 1 in 1000 frequency.

TCRdb recomputed calls from the RACE reads with MiXCR, one row per CDR3 protein. The table has hundreds of thousands of distinct CDR3 sequences, about 6.9% seen once; the top ten hold about 5%. Looked up from germline, CDR1 is MDHEN and CDR2 is SYDVKM. V shed 6 bases and J shed 2 bases, with 11 bases lying between them. The CDR3 totals 13 residues. The TCR was taken from a young woman with alopecia areata. Some clones in this sample may be carry-over from other donors' samples. This chain joins TRBV28 and TRBJ2-7; weak D call: TRBD1 (5 bases). The material sequenced was whole blood, taken in connection with sensitization to the hapten diphenylcyclopropenone (DPC). CDR3 amino acids: CASRQDRPYEQYF. The CDR3 DNA is TGTGCCAGCAGGCAAGACAGACCCTACGAGCAGTACTTC.